The 16 T cell receptor beta chains below come from one sample, sequenced in a study of blood T cell repertoires in COVID-19. Using immunoSEQ multiplex PCR, the repertoire was profiled, and TCRdb retains in-frame clones only, with some absent. The table shows roughly 80,000 clones, with 78% occurring only once. The sequenced material came from peripheral blood. Receptors were obtained from a human donor in a cohort sampled during active COVID-19.

V and J are TRBV5-1 and TRBJ1-2; the match to TRBD1 covers 9 bases. Per the germline V gene, CDR1 is SGHRS and CDR2 is YFSETQ. V lost 4 bases to trimming and J lost 0 bases; unmatched junction nucleotides: 4. The CDR3 runs to 15 residues. Here the CDR3 DNA reads TGCGCCAGCAGCCCGGGACAGGGAGCTAACTATGGCTACACCTTC. This sequence encodes CASSPGQGANYGYTF.

The V gene is TRBV6-4, the J gene TRBJ2-3, with TRBD2 identical over 11 bases. The germline gives CDR1 MRHNA, CDR2 SNTAGT. Trimming removed 4 bases from V and 2 bases from J; junction bases left unmatched: 5. The CDR3 extends over 16 amino acids. The CDR3 here is CASSGLAGPLTDTQYF. The DNA of the CDR3 is TGTGCCAGCAGTGGACTAGCGGGGCCTCTCACAGATACGCAGTATTTT.

The rearrangement links TRBV19 to TRBJ1-1; D call uncertain. The CDR3 covers 17 residues. In germline, CDR1 is LNHDA, CDR2 SQIVND (reference sequence). Trimming removed 3 bases at V and 1 base at J, with 18 bases between. The CDR3 loop reads CASSMGWTLGGNTEAFF. The CDR3 DNA reads TGTGCCAGTAGTATGGGTTGGACTCTCGGCGGGAACACTGAAGCTTTCTTT. The complete variable domain, with remaining parts taken from reference TRBV19 and TRBJ1-1, reads DGGITQSPKYLFRKEGQNVTLSCEQNLNHDAMYWYRQDPGQGLRLIYYSQIVNDFQKGDIAEGYSVSREKKESFPLTVTSAQKNPTAFYLCASSMGWTLGGNTEAFFGQGTRLTVV.

The CDR3: CAGQGSSYNEQFF. The CDR3 region has the DNA TGTGCCGGGCAGGGGAGCTCCTACAATGAGCAGTTCTTC. V gene TRBV5-6 combines with J gene TRBJ2-1; D may be TRBD1 (6 bases). Trimming pared 10 bases from V and 0 bases from J, leaving 11 bases between. The CDR3 consists of 13 residues. Germline values: CDR1 SGHDT, CDR2 YYEEEE.

The chain has TRBV28 and TRBJ1-1; D perhaps matches TRBD1 (6 bases). With 11 bases removed from V and 1 base from J, the gap between germline ends came to 14 bases. Germline V gene lookup returns CDR1 MDHEN and CDR2 SYDVKM. CDR3 length equals 13 residues. CDR3 DNA: TGTGCCTGCTCGTGGGGACAGAACACTGAAGCTTTCTTT. It specifies CACSWGQNTEAFF.

This chain joins TRBV11-3 and TRBJ2-7, with a possible D match to TRBD1 (6 bases). This CDR3 is 13 amino acids long. CDR1 and CDR2 from the germline V gene are SGHNT and YENEEA. V lost 5 bases to trimming and J lost 4 bases, with 12 bases between them. The CDR3 coding sequence is TGTGCCAGCAGCCCGGGACATGGGTACGAGCAGTACGTC. This gives the protein CASSPGHGYEQYV.

This clone was picked up a small number of times. V and J are TRBV12-5 and TRBJ2-7; D remains unclear. Trimming took 2 bases from V and 7 from J, leaving 12 bases between them. The CDR3 has 13 amino acids. Germline loops: CDR1 LGHNT, CDR2 FRNRAP. In DNA form, the CDR3 reads TGTGCTAGTGGTTTGTTGGGCCGGCCGGAGCAGTACTTC. Its translation: CASGLLGRPEQYF.

This clone was seen a single time. This chain connects TRBV9 to TRBJ2-1; D possibly corresponds to TRBD2 (6 bases). The CDR3 length is 21 residues. Trimming cost V 4 bases and J 2 bases, with 31 bases left between them. The germline V gene has CDR1 SGDLS and CDR2 YYNGEE. The CDR3 DNA reads as TGTGCCAGCAGCCCCCTGGGGGGTCGCACGGTGCCGGGGCGCACCTACAATGAGCAGTTCTTC. The encoded protein is CASSPLGGRTVPGRTYNEQFF.

V gene TRBV7-2 combines with J gene TRBJ1-1; D is perhaps TRBD1 (5 bases). Trimming removed 5 bases at V and 1 base at J, with 11 bases between. CDR3 length equals 14 residues. Germline V lookup: CDR1 SGHTA, CDR2 FQGNSA. The CDR3, as DNA: TGTGCCAGCAGCCCCAGGGTCGGGAACACTGAAGCTTTCTTT. It translates to CASSPRVGNTEAFF. The entire variable domain, with the rest obtained from reference TRBV7-2 and TRBJ1-1, is as follows: GAGVSQSPSNKVTEKGKDVELRCDPISGHTALYWYRQSLGQGLEFLIYFQGNSAPDKSGLPSDRFSAERTGGSVSTLTIQRTQQEDSAVYLCASSPRVGNTEAFFGQGTRLTVV.

The count of this clone is one. The chain couples TRBV30 to TRBJ1-3, with D uncertain. This CDR3 contains 12 residues. V dropped 2 bases and J dropped 1 base, with 3 bases sitting between them. Germline V gives CDR1 GTSNPN, CDR2 SVGIG (reference sequence). For the CDR3, the DNA is TGTGCCTGGAGTCAGTCTGGAAACACCATATATTTT. It yields the protein CAWSQSGNTIYF.

The chain combines TRBV6-5 with TRBJ2-1, with no clear D. The V and J ends lost 5 bases and 5 bases respectively, with 4 bases between them. Germline V gene data show CDR1 as MNHEY and CDR2 as SVGAGI. The CDR3 is made up of 11 amino acids. CDR3 region: CASSLHNEQFF. CDR3 DNA: TGTGCCAGCAGTCTTCACAATGAGCAGTTCTTC.

V gene TRBV30 combines with J gene TRBJ2-2; maybe TRBD1 (6 bases). In germline, CDR1 is GTSNPN, CDR2 SVGIG (reference sequence). The CDR3 has 12 residues. V was trimmed by 6 bases and J by 6 bases, leaving 11 bases between them. CDR3 in DNA: TGTGCCTGCCCAGGGGTGGCCGGGGAGCTGTTTTTT. Translated: CACPGVAGELFF.

By share of the sample, this clone is medium-sized. This chain links TRBV5-4 with TRBJ2-7; D gene uncertain. Deletions cut 1 base from V and 0 bases from J, with 8 bases between. CDR3 length: 14 residues. Germline CDR1 reads SGHNT; CDR2 reads YYREEE (reference sequence). CDR3 protein: CASSLSGDSYEQYV. DNA of the CDR3: TGTGCCAGCAGCTTGTCGGGTGACTCCTACGAGCAGTACGTC.

The rearrangement uses TRBV27 and TRBJ1-6; 7 nucleotides line up with TRBD1. Trimming at V came to 2 bases and at J to 1 base, leaving 5 bases not matched to a gene. The CDR3 loop spans 17 amino acids. CDR1 is MNHEY, CDR2 SMNVEV, per germline (reference sequence). CDR3 nucleotide sequence: TGTGCCAGCAGTTTAAGCAGGGGGGTATCCTATAATTCACCCCTCCACTTT. Its protein product is CASSLSRGVSYNSPLHF.

The chain combines TRBV9 with TRBJ2-1; 11 nucleotides agree with TRBD1. Germline values: CDR1 SGDLS, CDR2 YYNGEE. V lost 3 bases and J lost 9; bases outside the gene matches: 14. The CDR3 covers 17 residues. The CDR3 loop is CASSEGRLTGTGGEQFF. The CDR3 DNA is TGTGCCAGCAGCGAGGGGAGATTGACCGGGACAGGGGGTGAGCAGTTCTTC.

The table lists this clone with a few counts. This CDR3 reads CASSSPAVREQYF. The CDR3 coding sequence is TGTGCCAGCAGCTCCCCTGCCGTGAGGGAGCAGTACTTC. V gene TRBV11-2 combines with J gene TRBJ2-7; unclear D gene. CDR3 size: 13 residues. The germline V gene encodes CDR1 SGHAT and CDR2 FQNNGV. Trimming took off 4 bases at V and 7 bases at J, with 14 bases between the two ends. The full variable domain, with the rest looked up from reference TRBV11-2 and TRBJ2-7, is EAGVAQSPRYKIIEKRQSVAFWCNPISGHATLYWYQQILGQGPKLLIQFQNNGVVDDSQLPKDRFSAERLKGVDSTLKIQPAKLEDSAVYLCASSSPAVREQYFGPGTRLTVT.